These T cell receptor beta chains were read from a single sample in a study of blood T cells in healthy people across ages. TCRdb analysed the 5' RACE reads with MiXCR anew, one entry per CDR3 protein. The table records about 730,000 distinct CDR3 sequences, around 46% of them present only once. Sequencing was done on a sample of blood. Receptors originate from a woman in her sixties or seventies in good health. Each CDR3 is given with its conserved first and last residue. Each record gives: clone size, D gene, V gene, J gene, CDR3 protein, CDR3 DNA. A D gene is named only where the DNA matches it firmly. Part of the rows lack a size; the others show once, few, many or a class for expanded clones.

clone_size: once; d_call: -; v_call: TRBV20-1; j_call: TRBJ2-7; cdr3_aa: CSARVSSTYSYEQYF; cdr3_nt: TGCAGTGCTAGAGTGTCATCCACATACTCCTACGAGCAGTACTTC
clone_size: few; d_call: TRBD2; v_call: TRBV5-1; j_call: TRBJ2-5; cdr3_aa: CASSFGTSQETQYF; cdr3_nt: TGCGCCAGCAGCTTCGGGACTAGCCAAGAGACCCAGTACTTC
clone_size: -; d_call: -; v_call: TRBV28; j_call: TRBJ2-6; cdr3_aa: CASSLERQAGANVLTF; cdr3_nt: TGTGCCAGCAGTTTAGAAAGACAGGCTGGGGCCAACGTCCTGACTTTC
clone_size: -; d_call: TRBD2; v_call: TRBV6-2/TRBV6-3; j_call: TRBJ2-1; cdr3_aa: CASSRAGGKYNEQFF; cdr3_nt: TGTGCCAGCAGTCGAGCGGGAGGGAAATACAATGAGCAGTTCTTC
clone_size: few; d_call: TRBD2; v_call: TRBV7-9; j_call: TRBJ2-1; cdr3_aa: CARASGGSLSNEQFF; cdr3_nt: TGTGCCAGAGCGAGCGGGGGGTCCCTCTCAAATGAGCAGTTCTTC
clone_size: -; d_call: TRBD1; v_call: TRBV7-6; j_call: TRBJ2-4; cdr3_aa: CASSPDREILEQYF; cdr3_nt: TGTGCCAGCAGCCCGGACAGGGAGATATTGGAGCAGTACTTC
clone_size: -; d_call: TRBD1; v_call: TRBV4-1; j_call: TRBJ1-1; cdr3_aa: CASSMGQGYVTEAFF; cdr3_nt: TGCGCCAGCAGCATGGGACAGGGATATGTCACTGAAGCTTTCTTT
clone_size: few; d_call: -; v_call: TRBV7-6; j_call: TRBJ2-3; cdr3_aa: CASSLIGQSSTDTQYF; cdr3_nt: TGTGCCAGCAGCTTAATTGGTCAGTCTAGCACAGATACGCAGTATTTT
clone_size: -; d_call: -; v_call: TRBV6-2/TRBV6-3; j_call: TRBJ2-7; cdr3_aa: CASRSTGGQGLYEQYF; cdr3_nt: TGTGCCAGCAGAAGTACCGGTGGGCAGGGACTCTACGAGCAGTACTTC
clone_size: -; d_call: -; v_call: TRBV3-1; j_call: TRBJ2-5; cdr3_aa: CASSQERRAQTQYF; cdr3_nt: TGTGCCAGCAGCCAAGAGAGGAGGGCACAGACCCAGTACTTC
clone_size: -; d_call: TRBD2; v_call: TRBV5-1; j_call: TRBJ2-5; cdr3_aa: CASRLQPVTSGGLETQYF; cdr3_nt: TGCGCCAGCAGGCTCCAACCCGTTACTAGCGGGGGTTTGGAGACCCAGTACTTC
clone_size: few; d_call: -; v_call: TRBV20-1; j_call: TRBJ2-6; cdr3_aa: CSARRSGFGLGSGANVLTF; cdr3_nt: TGCAGTGCTAGGAGGTCAGGGTTTGGGCTTGGCTCTGGGGCCAACGTCCTGACTTTC
clone_size: many; d_call: TRBD2; v_call: TRBV28; j_call: TRBJ2-7; cdr3_aa: CASSTQRLAGYEQYF; cdr3_nt: TGTGCCAGCAGTACACAGCGACTAGCCGGTTACGAGCAGTACTTC
clone_size: -; d_call: -; v_call: TRBV6-5; j_call: TRBJ2-7; cdr3_aa: CASSYSTLTYEQYF; cdr3_nt: TGTGCCAGCAGTTACTCGACTTTGACCTACGAGCAGTACTTC
clone_size: many; d_call: -; v_call: TRBV6-2/TRBV6-3; j_call: TRBJ2-1; cdr3_aa: CASSGQTEDFEEQFF; cdr3_nt: TGTGCCAGCAGTGGCCAGACGGAAGACTTTGAGGAGCAGTTCTTC
clone_size: -; d_call: -; v_call: TRBV9; j_call: TRBJ2-3; cdr3_aa: CASSVESLPNPPPDTQYF; cdr3_nt: TGTGCCAGCAGCGTAGAATCCCTGCCTAACCCCCCACCGGATACGCAGTATTTT
clone_size: few; d_call: -; v_call: TRBV20-1; j_call: TRBJ2-1; cdr3_aa: CSARDQRGKSYNEQFF; cdr3_nt: TGCAGTGCTAGAGATCAGCGAGGGAAGTCCTACAATGAGCAGTTCTTC
clone_size: -; d_call: -; v_call: TRBV20-1; j_call: TRBJ2-3; cdr3_aa: CSARDGVLRGTDTQYF; cdr3_nt: TGCAGTGCTAGAGATGGTGTCCTCAGGGGCACAGATACGCAGTATTTT
clone_size: -; d_call: -; v_call: TRBV2; j_call: TRBJ1-4; cdr3_aa: CASSADRGLREKLFF; cdr3_nt: TGTGCCAGCAGTGCGGATCGTGGGCTTAGGGAAAAACTGTTTTTT
clone_size: -; d_call: -; v_call: TRBV5-1; j_call: TRBJ2-7; cdr3_aa: CASSSGQEQYF; cdr3_nt: TGCGCCAGCAGCTCAGGACAGGAGCAGTACTTC
clone_size: few; d_call: TRBD1; v_call: TRBV20-1; j_call: TRBJ1-2; cdr3_aa: CSARSGQGLFYGYTF; cdr3_nt: TGCAGTGCTAGATCGGGACAGGGTCTGTTCTATGGCTACACCTTC
clone_size: few; d_call: -; v_call: TRBV4-1; j_call: TRBJ1-6; cdr3_aa: CASSQDRAPGGSPLHF; cdr3_nt: TGCGCCAGCAGCCAAGATCGGGCCCCCGGGGGCTCACCCCTCCACTTT
clone_size: -; d_call: -; v_call: TRBV20-1; j_call: TRBJ2-5; cdr3_aa: CSARTGAPTEETQYF; cdr3_nt: TGCAGTGCTAGGACGGGGGCCCCTACAGAAGAGACCCAGTACTTC
clone_size: -; d_call: -; v_call: TRBV20-1; j_call: TRBJ2-1; cdr3_aa: CSARNLGSYNEQFF; cdr3_nt: TGCAGTGCTAGGAATTTGGGCTCCTACAATGAGCAGTTCTTC
clone_size: -; d_call: -; v_call: TRBV20-1; j_call: TRBJ1-2; cdr3_aa: CSARDPYNGYTF; cdr3_nt: TGCAGTGCTAGAGATCCTTATAATGGCTACACCTTC
clone_size: -; d_call: -; v_call: TRBV4-2; j_call: TRBJ2-7; cdr3_aa: CASSQDQTSSYEQYF; cdr3_nt: TGTGCCAGCAGCCAAGATCAGACTAGCTCCTACGAGCAGTACTTC
clone_size: few; d_call: -; v_call: TRBV6-2/TRBV6-3; j_call: TRBJ2-7; cdr3_aa: CASSYHRSLDPYEQYF; cdr3_nt: TGTGCCAGCAGTTACCACAGGTCACTCGACCCCTACGAGCAGTACTTC
clone_size: many; d_call: TRBD1; v_call: TRBV13; j_call: TRBJ2-7; cdr3_aa: CASSSPGQGAYEQYF; cdr3_nt: TGTGCCAGCAGTTCCCCGGGACAGGGGGCATACGAGCAGTACTTC
clone_size: -; d_call: TRBD2; v_call: TRBV5-5; j_call: TRBJ2-1; cdr3_aa: CASSLEVGTSGSFNEQFF; cdr3_nt: TGTGCCAGCAGCTTGGAGGTGGGGACTAGCGGGAGTTTCAATGAGCAGTTCTTC
clone_size: many; d_call: -; v_call: TRBV7-3; j_call: TRBJ2-1; cdr3_aa: CASSLTGSSSYNEQFF; cdr3_nt: TGTGCCAGCAGCTTAACTGGAAGTAGCTCCTACAATGAGCAGTTCTTC
clone_size: -; d_call: TRBD1; v_call: TRBV9; j_call: TRBJ1-2; cdr3_aa: CASSVGEQGANYGYTF; cdr3_nt: TGTGCCAGCAGCGTAGGGGAACAGGGGGCTAACTATGGCTACACCTTC
clone_size: many; d_call: TRBD2; v_call: TRBV2; j_call: TRBJ2-1; cdr3_aa: CASRLASGGFNEQFF; cdr3_nt: TGTGCCAGCAGGCTGGCTAGCGGGGGGTTCAATGAGCAGTTCTTC
clone_size: -; d_call: -; v_call: TRBV20-1; j_call: TRBJ2-3; cdr3_aa: CSAIGPSTDTQYF; cdr3_nt: TGCAGTGCTATCGGGCCTAGCACAGATACGCAGTATTTT
clone_size: -; d_call: TRBD1; v_call: TRBV7-9; j_call: TRBJ1-1; cdr3_aa: CASSLDEVGTDPNTEAFF; cdr3_nt: TGTGCCAGCAGCTTAGATGAAGTGGGGACAGACCCCAATACTGAAGCTTTCTTT
clone_size: -; d_call: -; v_call: TRBV7-2; j_call: TRBJ2-1; cdr3_aa: CASSFLGSGANEQFF; cdr3_nt: TGTGCCAGCAGCTTCTTAGGGTCGGGAGCGAATGAGCAGTTCTTC
clone_size: once; d_call: -; v_call: TRBV4-3; j_call: TRBJ2-5; cdr3_aa: CASSQDPQETQYF; cdr3_nt: TGCGCCAGCAGCCAAGACCCGCAAGAGACCCAGTACTTC
clone_size: few; d_call: -; v_call: TRBV4-3; j_call: TRBJ2-3; cdr3_aa: CASSQDPGGARTDTQYF; cdr3_nt: TGCGCCAGCAGCCAAGACCCAGGTGGCGCAAGGACAGATACGCAGTATTTT
clone_size: -; d_call: TRBD1; v_call: TRBV3-1; j_call: TRBJ1-2; cdr3_aa: CASSLETGCGYTF; cdr3_nt: TGTGCCAGCAGCCTCGAGACAGGGTGTGGCTACACCTTC
clone_size: -; d_call: -; v_call: TRBV20-1; j_call: TRBJ1-5; cdr3_aa: CSANSGARDQPQHF; cdr3_nt: TGCAGTGCTAATTCGGGGGCGCGGGATCAGCCCCAGCATTTT
clone_size: -; d_call: -; v_call: TRBV20-1; j_call: TRBJ2-3; cdr3_aa: CSASSGRHTDTQYF; cdr3_nt: TGCAGTGCTAGCTCAGGGCGCCACACAGATACGCAGTATTTT
clone_size: few; d_call: TRBD2; v_call: TRBV5-1; j_call: TRBJ2-1; cdr3_aa: CASRSLTGGTYNEQFF; cdr3_nt: TGCGCCAGCCGGTCTCTAACGGGAGGTACCTACAATGAGCAGTTCTTC
clone_size: few; d_call: -; v_call: TRBV3-1; j_call: TRBJ2-1; cdr3_aa: CASSQDGGPYNEQFF; cdr3_nt: TGTGCCAGCAGCCAAGATGGGGGACCGTACAATGAGCAGTTCTTC
clone_size: -; d_call: -; v_call: TRBV7-8; j_call: TRBJ2-3; cdr3_aa: CASSLRTFSTDTQYF; cdr3_nt: TGTGCCAGCAGCCTAAGAACTTTCAGCACAGATACGCAGTATTTT
clone_size: -; d_call: TRBD1; v_call: TRBV29-1; j_call: TRBJ1-4; cdr3_aa: CSVGGTGFKAKLFF; cdr3_nt: TGCAGCGTTGGGGGGACAGGGTTTAAAGCAAAACTGTTTTTT
clone_size: few; d_call: -; v_call: TRBV28; j_call: TRBJ2-7; cdr3_aa: CASRLQGPPEYF; cdr3_nt: TGTGCCAGCAGGCTACAGGGCCCGCCGGAGTACTTC